These T cell receptor beta chains were read from a single sample in a study of T cell responses to AZD1222 COVID-19 vaccine. Here immunoSEQ multiplex PCR was the method, and the copy in TCRdb shows in-frame clones only, minus some. The profile shows some 120,000 clones, approximately 88% of them singletons. Here the sequenced sample was peripheral blood, taken on day 0 of AZD1222 vaccination. The receptors shown here come from an adult in good health. The CDR3 runs from the conserved cysteine through the conserved F or W. Fields, in order: J gene, clone size, D gene, V gene, CDR3 protein, CDR3 DNA. D genes are given only for firm matches. Rows may omit the clone size; those that give it use once, few, many or a size class.

TRBJ1-1 | - | - | TRBV29-1 | CSVVINTEAFF | TGCAGCGTAGTTATCAACACTGAAGCTTTCTTT
TRBJ2-7 | - | TRBD1 | TRBV9 | CASSASTGDHEQYF | TGTGCCAGCAGCGCCTCCACAGGGGATCACGAGCAGTACTTC
TRBJ1-2 | - | TRBD1 | TRBV19 | CASSEGQDYGYTF | TGTGCCAGTAGTGAGGGACAGGACTATGGCTACACCTTC
TRBJ2-7 | once | - | TRBV18 | CASSPRGEAYEQYF | TGTGCCAGCTCACCACGGGGCGAAGCCTACGAGCAGTACTTC
TRBJ1-4 | once | - | TRBV12-3/TRBV12-4 | CASNSGGREKLFF | TGTGCCAGCAACTCGGGGGGCCGTGAAAAACTGTTTTTT
TRBJ1-1 | - | - | TRBV30 | CAWSVGQRIEAFF | TGTGCCTGGAGTGTCGGACAGAGGATTGAAGCTTTCTTT
TRBJ1-1 | - | - | TRBV29-1 | CSCKNTEAFF | TGCAGCTGTAAAAACACTGAAGCTTTCTTT
TRBJ1-3 | - | - | TRBV18 | CASSPPTGPSGNTIYF | TGTGCCAGCTCACCACCGACAGGACCCTCTGGAAACACCATATATTTT
TRBJ1-1 | - | TRBD1 | TRBV6-1 | CASSERGWDRGSGTEAFF | TGTGCCAGCAGTGAACGGGGTTGGGACAGGGGTTCTGGCACTGAAGCTTTCTTT
TRBJ1-5 | - | - | TRBV5-6 | CASSLAQPQHF | TGTGCCAGCAGCTTGGCCCAGCCCCAGCATTTT
TRBJ1-2 | - | - | TRBV5-6 | CASSRRDTMDYGYTF | TGTGCCAGCAGCCGTAGGGACACCATGGACTATGGCTACACCTTC
TRBJ2-7 | - | TRBD1 | TRBV12-5 | CASGAGQGSYEQYF | TGTGCTAGTGGCGCCGGACAGGGGAGCTACGAGCAGTACTTC
TRBJ2-7 | - | - | TRBV3-1/TRBV3-2 | CASSPEGVWGLPYF | TGTGCCAGCAGCCCAGAGGGTGTCTGGGGGCTCCCGTACTTC
TRBJ2-1 | - | - | TRBV5-1 | CASSLSAGYNEQFF | TGCGCCAGCAGCTTAAGTGCAGGGTACAATGAGCAGTTCTTC
TRBJ2-7 | - | - | TRBV5-5 | CASSLASGASYEQYF | TGTGCCAGCAGCTTGGCGTCAGGCGCGTCCTACGAGCAGTACTTC
TRBJ1-5 | - | TRBD1 | TRBV10-3 | CAIRDREGQPQHF | TGTGCCATCAGGGACAGGGAGGGCCAGCCCCAGCATTTT
TRBJ2-2 | - | TRBD2 | TRBV30 | CAWGRTSGSTGELFF | TGTGCCTGGGGGAGGACTAGCGGGTCCACCGGGGAGCTGTTTTTT
TRBJ1-3 | - | - | TRBV6-2/TRBV6-3 | CASSYERGNTIYF | TGTGCCAGCAGTTACGAACGAGGAAACACCATATATTTT
TRBJ2-7 | - | - | TRBV18 | CASSPRVQELYEQYF | TGTGCCAGCTCACCGCGGGTACAGGAACTCTACGAGCAGTACTTC
TRBJ1-2 | - | - | TRBV7-2 | CASSLWTEGGYTF | TGTGCCAGCAGCTTATGGACTGAAGGGGGCTACACCTTC
TRBJ2-5 | once | TRBD2 | TRBV9 | CASSVLGGAETQYF | TGTGCCAGCAGCGTACTCGGGGGGGCCGAGACCCAGTACTTC
TRBJ1-2 | - | - | TRBV11-3 | CASSLESGYGYTF | TGTGCCAGCAGCTTAGAATCAGGCTATGGCTACACCTTC
TRBJ1-5 | - | TRBD1 | TRBV18 | CASSAGTDQPQHF | TGTGCCAGCTCGGCCGGGACAGATCAGCCCCAGCATTTT
TRBJ1-2 | - | - | TRBV10-3 | CAISESWRGGYTF | TGTGCCATCAGTGAGTCGTGGAGGGGCGGCTACACCTTC
TRBJ1-2 | - | TRBD1 | TRBV7-9 | CASSTQGRGYTF | TGTGCCAGCAGCACACAGGGGAGAGGCTACACCTTC
TRBJ2-3 | - | TRBD2 | TRBV5-1 | CASSLAGTSGRAVADTQYF | TGCGCCAGCAGCTTGGCAGGGACTAGCGGGAGGGCCGTAGCAGATACGCAGTATTTT
TRBJ1-4 | - | - | TRBV12-5 | CASGLVPSVGVARFNEKLFF | TGTGCTAGTGGTTTGGTACCATCGGTCGGGGTAGCCAGGTTTAATGAAAAACTGTTTTTT
TRBJ2-7 | once | - | TRBV7-2 | CASSLAGPGTWMDEQYF | TGTGCCAGCAGCTTAGCTGGCCCAGGGACTTGGATGGACGAGCAGTACTTC
TRBJ1-1 | - | - | TRBV7-9 | CASSLTGITEAFF | TGTGCCAGCAGCTTAACTGGGATTACTGAAGCTTTCTTT
TRBJ2-7 | - | TRBD2 | TRBV5-1 | CASSYTSGPEYEQYF | TGCGCCAGCAGCTACACTAGCGGCCCGGAATACGAGCAGTACTTC
TRBJ2-3 | - | TRBD1 | TRBV6-5 | CASSPGQGEGTQYF | TGTGCCAGCAGTCCGGGACAGGGGGAGGGTACGCAGTATTTT
TRBJ2-7 | - | - | TRBV5-6 | CASSSLLGLYEQYF | TGTGCCAGCAGCTCACTCTTAGGACTATACGAGCAGTACTTC
TRBJ2-3 | - | - | TRBV7-9 | CASSQYEGDTQYF | TGTGCCAGCAGCCAATATGAAGGGGATACGCAGTATTTT
TRBJ1-4 | - | - | TRBV5-1 | CASSGGQRNEKLFF | TGCGCCAGCAGCGGGGGACAACGCAATGAAAAACTGTTTTTT
TRBJ1-1 | - | TRBD1 | TRBV6-5 | CASSYLSGTGASEAFF | TGTGCCAGCAGTTACCTTTCCGGGACAGGGGCTTCTGAAGCTTTCTTT
TRBJ2-7 | - | - | TRBV6-5 | CASSYWGRGGEQYF | TGTGCCAGCAGTTACTGGGGCCGGGGTGGCGAGCAGTACTTC
TRBJ2-3 | - | TRBD2 | TRBV5-1 | CASSRTSGIETDTQYF | TGCGCCAGCAGCCGGACTAGCGGGATTGAAACAGATACGCAGTATTTT
TRBJ1-2 | - | TRBD1 | TRBV7-2 | CASSSWTGVEPNYGYTF | TGTGCCAGCAGCTCCTGGACAGGTGTGGAACCTAACTATGGCTACACCTTC
TRBJ1-1 | - | - | TRBV9 | CASSGSSGILWRGNTEAFF | TGTGCCAGCAGCGGGTCCTCGGGGATCCTTTGGCGGGGGAACACTGAAGCTTTCTTT
TRBJ2-7 | once | TRBD1 | TRBV7-2 | CASTRDSATHEQYF | TGTGCCAGCACTCGGGACAGCGCTACCCACGAGCAGTACTTC
TRBJ2-7 | - | TRBD1 | TRBV6-5 | CASRSPGGGRDEQYF | TGTGCCAGCAGGTCTCCAGGGGGCGGTAGGGACGAGCAGTACTTC
TRBJ2-5 | - | TRBD1 | TRBV9 | CASSLTGVRETQYF | TGTGCCAGCAGCCTAACAGGGGTCCGAGAGACCCAGTACTTC
TRBJ1-3 | - | - | TRBV6-5 | CASSTPRTGNTIYF | TGTGCCAGCAGTACTCCAAGGACTGGAAACACCATATATTTT
TRBJ1-1 | - | - | TRBV9 | CASSRGGSEAFF | TGTGCCAGCAGCAGGGGAGGTTCTGAAGCTTTCTTT
TRBJ2-7 | - | TRBD2 | TRBV5-1 | CASSLERESEQYF | TGCGCCAGCAGCTTGGAGCGGGAGAGCGAGCAGTACTTC
TRBJ1-5 | - | - | TRBV28 | CASSSHEGNQPQHF | TGTGCCAGCAGTTCCCACGAGGGGAATCAGCCCCAGCATTTT
TRBJ1-5 | - | - | TRBV5-1 | CASSAGPGEGQPQHF | TGCGCCAGCAGCGCCGGTCCTGGGGAGGGTCAGCCCCAGCATTTT